Below, 22 T cell receptor beta chains from the same sample are listed, as sequenced in a study of regulatory T cells in long-lasting Graves disease. The time point is: newly diagnosed GD, antithyroid drugs for less than 3 months. Following extraction of RNA from PBMCs, that RNA was used to make the TCR library. Building the TCR beta libraries relied on iRepertoire HTBI primers, and CDR3 regions underwent Arm-PCR. In TCRdb, the multiplex PCR reads were re-called with MiXCR into one record per CDR3 protein. The data hold 320,000 or so distinct CDR3 sequences, with about 18% observed a single time. The specimen was peripheral blood mononuclear cells (PBMCs), collected at new diagnosis, from a patient treated with antithyroid drugs. The receptors stem from a female donor with Graves disease.

This chain joins TRBV11-2 and TRBJ2-5, with D perhaps matching TRBD1 or TRBD2 (5 bases each). The CDR3 contains 13 residues. V lost 1 base and J lost 11, with 14 bases in between. Germline loops: CDR1 SGHAT, CDR2 FQNNGV. The CDR3 region is CASSLGGVGAQYF. CDR3 DNA sequence: TGTGCCAGCAGCTTAGGGGGAGTCGGGGCACAGTACTTC.

The J gene is TRBJ2-5, the V gene TRBV25-1; no definite D call. The J call could be wrong; TRBJ2-7 is a better fit for the DNA end. In germline, CDR1 is MGHDK, CDR2 SYGVNS. The CDR3 spans 12 residues. The CDR3 nucleotides read TGTGCCAGCAGTGTTCCGGGTTCCGAGCAGTACTTC. This gives the protein CASSVPGSEQYF.

Many counts were recorded for this clonotype. The chain has TRBV5-4 and TRBJ2-3; no reliable D call. The CDR3 spans 13 residues. V was shortened by 1 base and J by 2 bases, with 5 bases between the two germline ends. Germline CDR1 is SGHNT and CDR2 is YYREEE (reference sequence). The CDR3 bases are TGTGCCAGCAGCTTGCCCACCACAGATACGCAGTATTTT. Protein: CASSLPTTDTQYF.

The table lists this clonotype with many counts. The chain uses TRBV5-1 and TRBJ2-1; 9 bases align to TRBD2. Per germline, CDR1 SGHRS and CDR2 YFSETQ. V dropped 4 bases and J dropped 3; count of bases not matched to a gene: 5. There are 15 residues in the CDR3. The CDR3 sequence: CASSTAGGFYNEQFF. The DNA for the CDR3 is TGCGCCAGCAGCACAGCGGGAGGATTCTACAATGAGCAGTTCTTC. Using reference TRBV5-1 and TRBJ2-1 for the parts outside the CDR3, the full variable domain is KAGVTQTPRYLIKTRGQQVTLSCSPISGHRSVSWYQQTPGQGLQFLFEYFSETQRNKGNFPGRFSGRQFSNSRSEMNVSTLELGDSALYLCASSTAGGFYNEQFFGPGTRLTVL.

At least ten counts were recorded for this clonotype. The V and J genes are TRBV6-5 and TRBJ1-6; D gene unclear. This CDR3 has 14 amino acids. CDR1 MNHEY and CDR2 SVGAGI come from the germline V gene. V lost 2 bases and J 7 bases, leaving 9 bases between the germline ends. CDR3 bases: TGTGCCAGCAGTTACGGACGGAGGAATTCACCCCTCCACTTT. It codes for CASSYGRRNSPLHF.

This clonotype was seen at least ten times. V usage is TRBV7-8 and J usage is TRBJ1-5; maybe TRBD1 (5 bases). Looked up from germline, CDR1 is SGHVS and CDR2 is FQNEAQ. Trimming removed 5 bases from V and 5 bases from J, with 22 bases in between. The CDR3 extends over 17 amino acids. The DNA for the CDR3 is TGTGCCAGCAGCCTCAGGGAGAGCGCCTTTATCGATCAGCCCCAGCATTTT. Encoded protein: CASSLRESAFIDQPQHF.

This clonotype has more than one count but fewer than ten. The chain employs TRBV20-1 and TRBJ2-2; D is unresolved. Germline lookup yields CDR1 DFQATT and CDR2 SNEGSKA (reference sequence). V was trimmed by 0 bases and J by 5 bases, leaving 16 bases between them. The CDR3 totals 16 residues. CDR3: CSAREGRSLGTGELFF. The CDR3 bases are TGCAGTGCTAGAGAAGGGCGCAGCCTAGGAACCGGGGAGCTGTTTTTT.

This clonotype appeared many times. A read error may produce the germline difference seen at one junction end. V usage is TRBV6-4 and J usage is TRBJ2-7; the D gene could be TRBD1 or TRBD2 (6 bases each). This CDR3 spans 18 amino acids. CDR1 is MRHNA and CDR2 is SNTAGT in the germline V gene. The CDR3 spells CASSYSTSGAGQSYEQYF. The CDR3 DNA reads as TGTGCCAGCAGTTACTCGACATCGGGGGCCGGTCAGAGCTACGAGCAGTACTTC.

This clonotype was found many times. This sequence joins TRBV7-9 and TRBJ2-7; 8 bases map to TRBD1. Germline lookup yields CDR1 SEHNR and CDR2 FQNEAQ (reference sequence). The ends lost 5 bases at V and 7 bases at J; junction bases unmatched: 7. The CDR3 has 13 residues. CDR3 sequence: CASSQSGGNEQYF. In nucleotides, the CDR3 is TGTGCCAGCAGCCAGTCAGGGGGCAATGAGCAGTACTTC.

As concerns this clonotype: The junction departs from germline at one end; a sequencing error may be responsible. V is TRBV7-9 and J is TRBJ2-1, with D unresolved. The CDR3 consists of 12 residues. Germline V gene sequence: CDR1 SEHNR, CDR2 FQNEAQ (reference sequence). The CDR3 protein is CASNLRLDEQFF. CDR3 sequence (DNA): TGTGCCAGCAACTTACGTCTTGATGAGCAGTTCTTC.

The chain employs TRBV20-1 and TRBJ2-2, with 10 bases lining up with TRBD2. Germline V gene sequence: CDR1 DFQATT, CDR2 SNEGSKA (reference sequence). J gave up 5 bases and V 1 base, and 1 base lay outside the gene matches. The CDR3 covers 14 residues. The CDR3 nucleotides read TGCAGTGCTAGAGGAGCGGGAGGGACCGGGGAGCTGTTTTTT. It encodes CSARGAGGTGELFF.

This clonotype was seen at least ten times. This chain connects TRBV18 to TRBJ1-1; 10 positions agree with TRBD1. The CDR3 is 17 residues long. In germline, CDR1 is KGHSH, CDR2 LQKENI. V dropped 4 bases and J dropped 5; count of bases not matched to a gene: 13. The CDR3, as DNA: TGTGCCAGCTCACAGGACAGGGGGTGGAACAGGAATACTGAAGCTTTCTTT. Residues: CASSQDRGWNRNTEAFF.

A note on this clonotype: One end of the junction does not line up with germline, which may come from a read error. The CDR3 DNA reads as TGTGCCAGCAGCCTAGTAGGAGGGGGGTGGGCAGATGCGCAGTATTTT. Its translation is CASSLVGGGWADAQYF. The genes are TRBV7-2 and TRBJ2-3, with D perhaps assigned TRBD1 or TRBD2 (6 bases each). The V gene's germline CDR1 is SGHTA and CDR2 FQGNSA. The CDR3 consists of 16 residues.

This clonotype showed up many times. The V call is TRBV28, the J call TRBJ1-1; D is perhaps TRBD1 (6 bases). Deletions cut 7 bases from V and 0 bases from J, with 18 bases between. Germline V gene sequence: CDR1 MDHEN, CDR2 SYDVKM. The CDR3 extends over 16 amino acids. The CDR3 here is CASKGGATRLNTEAFF. In nucleotides, the CDR3 is TGTGCCAGCAAAGGGGGGGCTACTCGGCTGAACACTGAAGCTTTCTTT.

This clonotype was seen at least ten times. The chain couples TRBV24-1 to TRBJ2-1; 10 bases agree with TRBD1. The CDR3 sequence is 14 residues long. Germline CDR1 and CDR2: KGHDR and SFDVKD. V shed 8 bases, J shed 9 bases, and the junction held 9 bases outside the gene matches. In nucleotides, the CDR3 is TGTGCCACCAATGACAGGGGGCGCGGTGGTGAGCAGTTCTTC. Encoded protein: CATNDRGRGGEQFF.

This clonotype was recorded at least ten times. The chain carries TRBV30 and TRBJ2-2; perhaps TRBD1 as D (6 bases). Germline V gives CDR1 GTSNPN, CDR2 SVGIG (reference sequence). The CDR3 spans 14 residues. The germline V and J ends were trimmed by 4 bases and 0 bases, with 9 bases remaining between them. The CDR3 coding sequence is TGTGCCTGGATCAGGGGCTCGAACACCGGGGAGCTGTTTTTT. This codes for CAWIRGSNTGELFF.

As regards this clonotype: Since a much larger clone is just one base distant, this may be a read error. The V gene is TRBV11-2, the J gene TRBJ2-1; 7 positions agree with TRBD1. The DNA end is more similar to TRBJ2-7, so the J call may be wrong. Germline assignment: CDR1 SGHAT and CDR2 FQNNGV. CDR3 length: 17 amino acids. Here the CDR3 DNA reads TGTGCCAGCAGCTTAGGGGGTAGTGGGACAGCTGACAATGAGCAGTACTTC. Translated: CASSLGGSGTADNEQYF.

This clonotype turned up a few times. The CDR3: CASKRTGGYGQYF. The DNA of the CDR3 is TGTGCCAGCAAAAGGACAGGGGGCTACGGGCAGTACTTC. The chain joins TRBV6-2 or TRBV6-3 to TRBJ2-4, with TRBD1 matching over 11 bases. Germline CDR1 MNHEY, CDR2 SVGEGT. The CDR3 loop spans 13 amino acids. Trimming cost V 7 bases and J 13 bases; bases outside gene matches: 9.

This clonotype was observed many times. V and J are TRBV11-3 and TRBJ2-1; D possibly matches TRBD1 or TRBD2 (5 bases each). Germline assignment: CDR1 SGHNT and CDR2 YENEEA. The CDR3 totals 15 residues. Trimming cost V 3 bases and J 7 bases, with 16 bases left between them. CDR3 bases: TGTGCCAGCAGCTTGGGGGACCAATTCGGAAATGAGCAGTTCTTC. Amino acid sequence: CASSLGDQFGNEQFF.

Many counts were recorded for this clonotype. The chain employs TRBV11-2 and TRBJ2-5, with 8 nucleotides matching TRBD1. After removal of 1 base from V and 5 bases from J, the junction contained 3 bases not matched to a gene. The germline V gene encodes CDR1 SGHAT and CDR2 FQNNGV. This CDR3 is built from 14 residues. The CDR3 loop is CASSLGTGWETQYF. The CDR3 DNA follows: TGTGCCAGCAGCTTAGGGACAGGGTGGGAGACCCAGTACTTC.

This clonotype was seen repeatedly, ten times or more. This CDR3 is CASRTVPYEQYF. The CDR3, as DNA: TGTGCCAGCAGGACAGTCCCCTACGAGCAGTACTTC. The chain carries TRBV28 and TRBJ2-7; D perhaps matches TRBD1 (5 bases). Germline V gives CDR1 MDHEN, CDR2 SYDVKM. Trimming removed 6 bases at V and 2 bases at J, with 8 bases between. The CDR3 totals 12 residues.

The sample holds many counts of this clonotype. V gene TRBV28 combines with J gene TRBJ1-5; D gene ambiguous. This CDR3 region has 14 residues. The V end was cut by 3 bases, the J end by 2 bases, with 8 bases between. Per the germline V gene, CDR1 is MDHEN and CDR2 is SYDVKM. CDR3 amino acids: CASSFERGNQPQHF. The CDR3 DNA reads as TGTGCCAGCAGTTTTGAGAGGGGCAATCAGCCCCAGCATTTT.